Below, 5 T cell receptor beta chains from the same sample are listed, as sequenced in a study of shared clonotypes between healthy human individuals. Generated by immunoSEQ multiplex PCR, the TCRdb table keeps only in-frame clones and is missing some. The data hold a few million clones, with 90% to 96% observed a single time. The sequenced sample was naive CD4+ T cells sorted from blood. Documented subset: CD45RA+ positively selected. All receptors derive from a man between 18 and 35 years old in good health.

In this sample, this clone turned up a few times. V gene TRBV2 combines with J gene TRBJ2-2; a weak D match, TRBD1 (5 bases). CDR1 and CDR2 (germline): SNHLY, FYNNEI. V dropped 6 bases and J dropped 4 bases, with 18 bases sitting between them. The CDR3 sequence is 16 residues long. The CDR3 bases are TGTGCCAGCAGCGTCGGCGTAAGGGGATCCACCGGGGAGCTGTTTTTT. Its translation is CASSVGVRGSTGELFF.

The chain is built from TRBV2 and TRBJ2-2; D ambiguous. Germline V CDR1 and CDR2: SNHLY, FYNNEI. The CDR3 extends over 9 amino acids. Trimming took 10 bases from V and 10 from J, leaving 7 bases between them. The CDR3 sequence is CAIYMELFF. The DNA for the CDR3 is TGTGCCATATACATGGAGCTGTTTTTT.

V usage is TRBV6-4 and J usage is TRBJ1-5; the D is unclear. Trimming shortened V by 5 bases and J by 4 bases, and 9 bases separated the two germline ends. Germline V CDR1 and CDR2: MRHNA, SNTAGT. This CDR3 contains 13 residues. The CDR3 coding sequence is TGTGCCAGCAGTCCAGGAGGGAATCAGCCCCAGCATTTT. It specifies CASSPGGNQPQHF.

J is TRBJ1-6 and V is TRBV27; the match to TRBD1 covers 9 bases. The CDR3 is 15 residues long. The junction had 8 bases not matched to a gene; V was cut back by 5 bases and J by 9 bases. Germline V gene data show CDR1 as MNHEY and CDR2 as SMNVEV (reference sequence). The CDR3 DNA follows: TGTGCCAGCAGTGGCGGGACAGGGATGGGTTCACCCCTCCACTTT. Its protein product is CASSGGTGMGSPLHF.

The V gene is TRBV29-1, the J gene TRBJ1-1; tentative D call: TRBD1 (5 bases). V lost 6 bases and J 4 bases, leaving 21 bases between the germline ends. The germline CDR1 and CDR2 sequences are SQVTM and ANQGSEA. The CDR3 extends over 15 amino acids. As DNA, the CDR3 is TGCAGCGTAAGCCCTTGGGACGTCGGGAGCACTGAAGCTTTCTTT. Translation: CSVSPWDVGSTEAFF.